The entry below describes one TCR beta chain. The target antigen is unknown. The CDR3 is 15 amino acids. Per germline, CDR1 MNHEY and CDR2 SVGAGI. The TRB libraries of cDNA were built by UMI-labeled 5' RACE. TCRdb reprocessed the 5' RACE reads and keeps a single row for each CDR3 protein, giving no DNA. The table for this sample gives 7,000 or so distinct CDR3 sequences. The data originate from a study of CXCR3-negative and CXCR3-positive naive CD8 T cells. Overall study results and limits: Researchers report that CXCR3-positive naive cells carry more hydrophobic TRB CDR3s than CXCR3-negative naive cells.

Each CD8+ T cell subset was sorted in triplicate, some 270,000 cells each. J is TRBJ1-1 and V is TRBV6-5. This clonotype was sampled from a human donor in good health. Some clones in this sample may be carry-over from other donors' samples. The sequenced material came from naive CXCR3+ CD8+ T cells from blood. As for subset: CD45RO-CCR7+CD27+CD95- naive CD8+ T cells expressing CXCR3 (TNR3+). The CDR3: CASSYSIAGSTEAFF.